A single sample is the source of the 18 T cell receptor beta chains below, sequenced in a study of T cell responses to AZD1222 COVID-19 vaccine. TCRdb keeps only in-frame clones here, not all; method: immunoSEQ multiplex PCR. The sample has 50,000 or so clones, approximately 88% seen once. The sample consisted of peripheral blood, taken on day 0 of AZD1222 vaccination. These receptors originate from an adult in good health.

The gene calls are TRBV3-1 (or the pseudogene TRBV3-2) and TRBJ2-6; no firm D call. The V end lost 4 bases, the J end lost 0 bases, and 13 bases lay between the germline ends. The CDR3 consists of 17 residues. CDR1 LGHDT and CDR2 YNNKEL come from the germline V gene (reference sequence). The CDR3 is CASSPSRLDSGANVLTF. CDR3 in DNA: TGTGCCAGCAGCCCCAGCAGGCTAGACTCTGGGGCCAACGTCCTGACTTTC.

The gene calls are TRBV6-2 or TRBV6-3 and TRBJ2-7; 11 positions agree with TRBD1. The CDR3 covers 17 residues. Germline CDR1 is MNHEY and CDR2 is SVGEGT. J was trimmed by 3 bases and V by 0 bases; bases with no gene match: 7. The DNA of the CDR3 is TGTGCCAGCAGTTACTCGGGAATCGGGACAGGGGGCTACGAGCAGTACTTC. It translates to CASSYSGIGTGGYEQYF.

V is TRBV27 and J is TRBJ2-7; 7 bases line up with TRBD1. J gave up 1 base and V 6 bases, and 3 bases lay outside the gene matches. Per germline, CDR1 MNHEY and CDR2 SMNVEV (reference sequence). CDR3 size: 13 residues. The CDR3 loop is CASRRTGSYEQYF. The CDR3 bases are TGTGCCAGCAGGCGGACAGGATCCTACGAGCAGTACTTC.

This chain uses TRBV11-3 with TRBJ1-4; 8 bases match TRBD1. The V and J ends lost 1 base and 7 bases, in that order; junction bases with no gene match: 2. The CDR3 length is 14 residues. Germline V gene sequence: CDR1 SGHNT, CDR2 YENEEA. The CDR3 loop reads CASSLGGTGEKLFF. CDR3 DNA: TGTGCCAGCAGCTTAGGGGGGACAGGTGAAAAACTGTTTTTT.

The chain recombines TRBV9 with TRBJ1-2, with D perhaps TRBD1 (5 bases). The germline gives CDR1 SGDLS, CDR2 YYNGEE. There are 13 residues in the CDR3. V was clipped by 3 bases and J by 4 bases, with 10 bases between them. In DNA form, the CDR3 reads TGTGCCAGCAGCGGGAGGGGATTCTATGGCTACACCTTC. Encoded protein: CASSGRGFYGYTF.

The V gene is TRBV24-1, the J gene TRBJ2-7; 8 bases line up with TRBD2. V lost 4 bases, J lost 5 bases, and 12 bases stayed unmatched. In germline, CDR1 is KGHDR, CDR2 SFDVKD. CDR3 length: 16 amino acids. The CDR3 loop is CATSESTSGFQDEQYF. The CDR3 nucleotides are TGTGCCACCAGTGAATCTACTAGCGGATTCCAAGACGAGCAGTACTTC.

This clone showed up just once. The rearrangement links TRBV7-3 to TRBJ2-1; 10 bases are shared with TRBD2. The CDR3 sequence is 16 residues long. Looked up from germline, CDR1 is SGHTA and CDR2 is FQGTGA. V trimming: 6 bases; J trimming: 0 bases; junction bases outside the gene matches: 5. The CDR3, as DNA: TGTGCCAGCAGTTCAACTAGCGGGACCTCCTACAATGAGCAGTTCTTC. It yields the protein CASSSTSGTSYNEQFF.

This chain uses TRBV9 with TRBJ2-1; 10 bases are shared with TRBD2. Looked up from germline, CDR1 is SGDLS and CDR2 is YYNGEE. The CDR3 extends over 16 amino acids. V lost 0 bases and J lost 6; bases outside the gene matches: 6. CDR3 amino acids: CASSVAPSGSLNEQFF. The CDR3 bases are TGTGCCAGCAGCGTAGCCCCTAGCGGGAGCCTCAATGAGCAGTTCTTC. Using reference TRBV9 and TRBJ2-1 for the parts outside the CDR3, the full variable domain is DSGVTQTPKHLITATGQRVTLRCSPRSGDLSVYWYQQSLDQGLQFLIQYYNGEERAKGNILERFSAQQFPDLHSELNLSSLELGDSALYFCASSVAPSGSLNEQFFGPGTRLTVL.

The chain combines TRBV3-1 (or the pseudogene TRBV3-2) with TRBJ2-1, with TRBD2 as a possible D gene (6 bases). CDR1 and CDR2 (germline): LGHDT, YNNKEL (reference sequence). The CDR3 loop spans 17 amino acids. The V end lost 0 bases, the J end lost 2 bases, and 14 bases lay between the germline ends. Here the CDR3 reads CASSQDHPTSAYNEQFF. The CDR3 DNA reads as TGTGCCAGCAGCCAAGATCATCCGACTAGTGCCTACAATGAGCAGTTCTTC.

V is TRBV6-5 and J is TRBJ2-7; a weak D match, TRBD2 (6 bases). V shed 8 bases and J shed 2 bases, with 13 bases lying between them. This CDR3 is built from 13 residues. The germline V gene encodes CDR1 MNHEY and CDR2 SVGAGI. This chain's CDR3 is CASEWDSTYEQYF. As DNA, the CDR3 is TGTGCCAGCGAATGGGACTCCACCTACGAGCAGTACTTC.

The sample holds a few counts of this clone. The chain carries TRBV3-1 (or the pseudogene TRBV3-2) and TRBJ2-7, with D perhaps matching TRBD1 or TRBD2 (5 bases each). The CDR3 covers 12 residues. CDR1 LGHDT and CDR2 YNNKEL come from the germline V gene (reference sequence). V was trimmed by 1 base and J by 8 bases, leaving 9 bases between them. The CDR3 nucleotides read TGTGCCAGCAGCCAAGCCGGGGCGCAGCAGTACTTC. Its translation is CASSQAGAQQYF.

The rearrangement links TRBV14 to TRBJ1-2; 11 bases line up with TRBD1. The CDR3 spans 16 residues. Germline V CDR1 and CDR2: SGHDN, FVKESK. V lost 2 bases, J lost 3 bases, and 5 bases stayed unmatched. CDR3: CASSQLRGQGDYGYTF. The CDR3 nucleotides are TGTGCCAGCAGCCAATTAAGGGGACAGGGGGACTATGGCTACACCTTC.

The gene calls are TRBV3-1 (or the pseudogene TRBV3-2) and TRBJ2-5; TRBD1 agrees at 7 bases. This CDR3 has 15 residues. Per the germline V gene, CDR1 is LGHDT and CDR2 is YNNKEL (reference sequence). The ends lost 1 base at V and 5 bases at J; junction bases unmatched: 7. CDR3 sequence reads: CASSQARGRGETQYF. The CDR3 nucleotides are TGTGCCAGCAGCCAAGCGAGGGGGCGCGGTGAGACCCAGTACTTC.

This clone was observed once. The V and J genes are TRBV5-6 and TRBJ2-5; 9 bases map to TRBD1. The germline V gene encodes CDR1 SGHDT and CDR2 YYEEEE. The CDR3 contains 14 residues. The V gene end was trimmed by 6 bases and the J gene end by 5 bases; junction bases not matched to a gene: 8. The CDR3 is CASTQGQGWETQYF. The CDR3 DNA is TGTGCCAGCACCCAGGGACAGGGATGGGAGACCCAGTACTTC.

This chain connects TRBV7-9 to TRBJ1-1; D is ambiguous. V was trimmed by 1 base and J by 1 base, leaving 4 bases between them. The CDR3 sequence is 13 residues long. Germline V gene sequence: CDR1 SEHNR, CDR2 FQNEAQ (reference sequence). The CDR3 spells CASSLVWNTEAFF. For the CDR3, the DNA is TGTGCCAGCAGCTTAGTCTGGAACACTGAAGCTTTCTTT.

This clone came up a few times. The chain uses TRBV6-2 or TRBV6-3 and TRBJ2-3; 7 bases are shared with TRBD2. The V segment lost 0 bases and the J segment 2 bases; nucleotides outside the gene matches: 2. CDR3 length: 15 amino acids. In germline, CDR1 is MNHEY, CDR2 SVGEGT. The CDR3 DNA sequence: TGTGCCAGCAGTTACTCGAGCGGGAACACAGATACGCAGTATTTT. It is translated as CASSYSSGNTDTQYF.

This chain uses TRBV19 with TRBJ1-2, with 7 bases lining up with TRBD1. V gave up 6 bases and J gave up 4 bases; unmatched junction bases: 8. The CDR3 extends over 14 amino acids. Germline-derived CDR1 and CDR2 are LNHDA and SQIVND (reference sequence). The CDR3 DNA reads TGTGCCAGTAGCCCGGGACAGCGACTCTATGGCTACACCTTC. It is translated as CASSPGQRLYGYTF.

CDR3 loop: CASQSGDNYGYTF. CDR3 coding DNA: TGCGCCAGTCAATCCGGAGATAACTATGGCTACACCTTC. The chain carries TRBV5-1 and TRBJ1-2; the D is unclear. V gave up 8 bases and J gave up 1 base, with 12 bases separating them. This CDR3 is 13 amino acids long. Looked up from germline, CDR1 is SGHRS and CDR2 is YFSETQ. Filled out from reference TRBV5-1 and TRBJ1-2, the complete variable domain reads KAGVTQTPRYLIKTRGQQVTLSCSPISGHRSVSWYQQTPGQGLQFLFEYFSETQRNKGNFPGRFSGRQFSNSRSEMNVSTLELGDSALYLCASQSGDNYGYTFGSGTRLTVV.